This T cell receptor (beta chain) was retrieved from a study of beta chain features in type 1 diabetes (dated by TCRdb to the late 2010s). At the level of the whole study: No differences in mean age, gender distribution, total cell number or subset yield were found between patients and healthy donors. A total of roughly 100 million sorted cells were examined across all samples, and the number of cells per subset was strongly correlated with RNA yield. Naive and central memory subsets were obtained from all 30 or so donors, but regulatory and stem cell-like memory subsets were isolated from only 8 patients and about 8 healthy donors. The study compared the TCRB repertoires of sorted circulating CD4+ T cell subsets in recently diagnosed type 1 diabetes patients with those in matched healthy donors. Beyond this particular receptor, the publication reports: Naive, central memory and regulatory TCRB repertoires appeared to be more similar among patients than among healthy donors. Because cDNA was sequenced instead of genomic DNA, highly expressing activated cells could be over-represented, though the groups showed no difference in activation or CD3 levels. In all four CD4+ subsets, TCRB CDR3 length was moderately but significantly shorter in type 1 diabetes patients. At VDJ recombination sites, type 1 diabetes patients had fewer insertions and more deleted nucleotides, which implies abnormalities in thymic rearrangement. Only small numbers of individuals were included in the HLA sub-analyses, which left unresolved whether HLA type had any influence on TCRB rearrangement. PCR might favor shorter templates, but patient and control samples were amplified and corrected together, so any skew would affect both groups equally.

Each donor gave one peripheral blood draw, roughly 0.11 L on average, collected into heparinised tubes. A BD FACSAria II was used to sort naive, central memory, regulatory and stem cell-like memory CD4+ T cells with a panel that included CD45RO, CCR7, CD25, CD127, CD95 and CD27. Every sorted population had a purity above 95%. PBMCs were isolated immediately by Lymphoprep density gradient centrifugation and stained directly without culture. To minimize batch effects, samples were stained and sorted in pairs, one healthy donor with one patient per experiment. This clone appeared a few times. The antigen it binds to is not known. Per-base quality was not reported, and no clone a single base away is much larger than it. The entire amount of isolated RNA was reverse transcribed using the High Capacity cDNA Reverse Transcription Kit, so the sequenced TCRB transcripts were expressed ones. Deep immunoSEQ sequencing was performed on naive, central memory and regulatory T cell samples, with an average of approximately 3.9 million total reads per sample. Sorted cells were lysed in RLT buffer and RNA was extracted with DNase-treated RNeasy Micro or Mini kits, depending on cell number. Each cell subset was processed on its own to prevent cross-contamination, while patient and healthy donor samples were processed together. TCRB sequences were amplified from cDNA with the immunoSEQ multiplex PCR, producing 87-bp fragments spanning the CDR3 region. Sequencing of the amplicons was done on the Illumina HiSeq platform. Processing in the source paper ran as follows. Synthetic template baselines were used to correct PCR bias computationally, reads within Hamming distance 2 were collapsed, and singletons that could not be merged were discarded. Reads were aligned to IMGT to assign V, D and J genes, CDR3 length, and insertions or deletions at six rearrangement sites. Within each subset, clonotype counts were normalized to the number of sorted cells before true diversity and Gini coefficients were calculated with the tcR R package. The overlap coefficient, calculated on TCRB nucleotide sequences, was used to measure repertoire sharing. The clones in this table, taken by TCRdb from immuneACCESS, are in-frame only. Not every clone is retained; where verified, under half of the shortfall comes from an unresolved V gene, and the cause of the rest is unknown. The DNA gave D and trimming, while V, J and clone size come from that table. The sample contains about 150,000 clones, about 9.4% of them found a single time. Of the sample, under 0.55% falls within the top ten clones.

Sample: central memory CD4+ T cells from blood. The sequence came from a young man with type 1 diabetes.

CDR3 reads: CASSSPGTATNEQFF. The nucleotide sequence is TGTGCCAGCAGTAGTCCCGGGACTGCCACAAATGAGCAGTTCTTC. The receptor chain draws on TRBV7-9 and TRBJ2-1; the D gene is perhaps TRBD2, on 6 matching bases. CDR1 and CDR2 (SEHNR, FQNEAQ) derive from the germline V gene (reference sequence). Trimming costs V 6 bases and J 7 bases, and their ends lie 19 bases apart. Including cysteine and phenylalanine, the CDR3 has 15 amino acids. The retained sequence is limited to the CDR3, 45 bases, with the frame set at the first base.